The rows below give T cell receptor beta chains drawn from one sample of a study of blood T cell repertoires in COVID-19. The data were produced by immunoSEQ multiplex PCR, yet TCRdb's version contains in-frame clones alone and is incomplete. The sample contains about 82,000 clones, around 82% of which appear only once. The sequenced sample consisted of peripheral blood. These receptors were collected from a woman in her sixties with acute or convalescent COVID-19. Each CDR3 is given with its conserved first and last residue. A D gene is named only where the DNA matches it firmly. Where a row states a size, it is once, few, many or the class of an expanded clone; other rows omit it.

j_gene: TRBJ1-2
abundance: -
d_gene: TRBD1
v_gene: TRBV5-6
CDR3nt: TGTGCCAGCAGTCCCGGGACAGGGTACTATGGCTACACCTTC
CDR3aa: CASSPGTGYYGYTF

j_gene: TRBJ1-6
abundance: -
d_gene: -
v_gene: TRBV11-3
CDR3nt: TGTGCCAGCAGCGGACCGGAGGGCTTCGGAAGTAATAATTCACCCCTCCACTTT
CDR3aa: CASSGPEGFGSNNSPLHF

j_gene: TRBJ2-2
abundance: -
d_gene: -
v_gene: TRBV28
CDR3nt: TGTGCCAGCAGTTTATTGGTGGAGTTCGCCGGGGAGCTGTTTTTT
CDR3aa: CASSLLVEFAGELFF

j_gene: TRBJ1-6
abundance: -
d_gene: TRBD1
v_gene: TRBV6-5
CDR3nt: TGTGCCAGCAGCCGGGACAGGGTCTCACCCCTCCACTTT
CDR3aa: CASSRDRVSPLHF

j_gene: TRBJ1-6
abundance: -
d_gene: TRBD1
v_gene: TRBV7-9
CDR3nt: TGTGCCAGCAGCCCACGGACAGGTGATAATTCACCCCTCCACTTT
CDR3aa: CASSPRTGDNSPLHF

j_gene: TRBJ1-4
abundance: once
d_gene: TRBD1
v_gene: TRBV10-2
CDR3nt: TGCGCCAGCAGCCATCCAGGATCCGGGACAGGGAAGGAGGAAGAAAAACTGTTTTTT
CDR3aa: CASSHPGSGTGKEEEKLFF

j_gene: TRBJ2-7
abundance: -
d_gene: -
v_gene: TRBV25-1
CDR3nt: TGTGCCAGCAGTGGTGGGGCGAACCGACACGAGCAGTACTTC
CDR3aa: CASSGGANRHEQYF

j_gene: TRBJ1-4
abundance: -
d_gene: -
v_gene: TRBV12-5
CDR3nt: TGTGCTAGTGGACTACTAAACGTGGTTAATGAAAAACTGTTTTTT
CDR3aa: CASGLLNVVNEKLFF

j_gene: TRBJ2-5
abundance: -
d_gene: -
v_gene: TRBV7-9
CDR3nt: TGTGCCAGCAGGTCCGGGACTCTCCTAGGGACCCAGTACTTC
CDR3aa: CASRSGTLLGTQYF

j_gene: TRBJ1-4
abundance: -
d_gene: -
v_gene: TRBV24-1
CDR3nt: TGTGCCACCAGTGATTTGCAGGGGAAACTGTTTTTT
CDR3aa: CATSDLQGKLFF

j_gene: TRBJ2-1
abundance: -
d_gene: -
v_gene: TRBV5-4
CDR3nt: TGTGCCAGCAGCGACCCGAAGATTACTACGGACAATGAGCAGTTCTTC
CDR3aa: CASSDPKITTDNEQFF

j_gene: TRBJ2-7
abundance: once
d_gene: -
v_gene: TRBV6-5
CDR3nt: TGTGCCAGCAGTCGGGACACCCTTCGGGAGCAGTACTTC
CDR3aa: CASSRDTLREQYF

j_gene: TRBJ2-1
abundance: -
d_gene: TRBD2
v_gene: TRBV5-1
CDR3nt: TGCGCCAGCAGCTTACGGACTAGCGAGAATGAGCAGTTCTTC
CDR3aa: CASSLRTSENEQFF

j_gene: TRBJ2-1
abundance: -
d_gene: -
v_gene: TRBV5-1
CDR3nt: TGCGCCAGCTCTGACCCAAGAGAAGCAGGGACTTTGGGGCAGTTCTTC
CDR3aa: CASSDPREAGTLGQFF

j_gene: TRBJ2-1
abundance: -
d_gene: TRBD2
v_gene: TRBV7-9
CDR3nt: TGTGCCAGCAGCCCCCGGGGGACTAGCGGGAGACACAATGAGCAGTTCTTC
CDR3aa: CASSPRGTSGRHNEQFF

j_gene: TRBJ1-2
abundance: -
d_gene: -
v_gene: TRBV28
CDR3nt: TGTGCCAGCAGTTTCCGAGGTACGGGTGGCTACACCTTC
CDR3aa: CASSFRGTGGYTF

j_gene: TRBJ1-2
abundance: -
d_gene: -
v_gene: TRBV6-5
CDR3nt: TGTGCCAGCAGTAACCCAGGCTACTATGGCTACACCTTC
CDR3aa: CASSNPGYYGYTF

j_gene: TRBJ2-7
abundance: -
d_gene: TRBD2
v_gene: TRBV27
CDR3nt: TGTGCCAGCAGTTTACGGGGACTAGCGGACTACGAGCAGTACTTC
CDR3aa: CASSLRGLADYEQYF

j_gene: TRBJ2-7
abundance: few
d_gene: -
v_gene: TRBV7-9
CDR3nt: TGTGCCAGCAGCCGAACAGGGTACGAGCAGTACTTC
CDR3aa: CASSRTGYEQYF

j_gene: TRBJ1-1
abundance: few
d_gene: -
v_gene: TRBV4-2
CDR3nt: TGTGCCAGCAGCCAAGATCCCCAGGGGGAAGCTTTCTTT
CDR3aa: CASSQDPQGEAFF

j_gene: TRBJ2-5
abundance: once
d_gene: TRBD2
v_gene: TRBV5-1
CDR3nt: TGCGCCAGCAGCCTTGGGACTAGCGGCCCACAAGAGACCCAGTACTTC
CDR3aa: CASSLGTSGPQETQYF

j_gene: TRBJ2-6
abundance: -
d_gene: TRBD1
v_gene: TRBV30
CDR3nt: TGTGCCTGGAGTGCCGGGACAGCCAGCTCTGGGGCCAACGTCCTGACTTTC
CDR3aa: CAWSAGTASSGANVLTF